These T cell receptor beta chains were read from a single sample in a study of blood T cell repertoires in COVID-19. Repertoires were generated with immunoSEQ multiplex PCR, while TCRdb's copy carries only in-frame clones and drops some. The sample has roughly 200,000 clones; approximately 83% are singletons. Sequencing was done on a sample of peripheral blood. These TCRs come from a man between 60 and 70 years old with acute or convalescent COVID-19. The CDR3 runs from the conserved cysteine through the conserved F or W. Each record gives: clone size, V gene, D gene, J gene, CDR3 DNA, CDR3 protein. D genes are given only for firm matches. Clone size, where shown, is once, few, many, or a class for clones that have expanded.

clone size: .
V gene: TRBV2
D gene: .
J gene: TRBJ2-1
CDR3 DNA: TGTGCCAGCAGTGAAAACTTCTCCTCCTACAATGAGCAGTTCTTC
CDR3 protein: CASSENFSSYNEQFF

clone size: .
V gene: TRBV5-1
D gene: TRBD1
J gene: TRBJ2-4
CDR3 DNA: TGCGCCAGCAGCTTTACAGGGCAGGGGGCGAGGAACATTCAGTACTTC
CDR3 protein: CASSFTGQGARNIQYF

clone size: .
V gene: TRBV5-1
D gene: TRBD2
J gene: TRBJ2-5
CDR3 DNA: TGCGCCAGCAGCTTGGGGGTAGCGGGAGTAGAGACCCAGTACTTC
CDR3 protein: CASSLGVAGVETQYF

clone size: .
V gene: TRBV14
D gene: TRBD2
J gene: TRBJ2-7
CDR3 DNA: TGTGCCAGCAGCCAAGGTCCTCGGGGGGGGTACGAGCAGTACTTC
CDR3 protein: CASSQGPRGGYEQYF

clone size: few
V gene: TRBV29-1
D gene: .
J gene: TRBJ2-3
CDR3 DNA: TGCAGCGCCGGCTCGGATACGCAGTATTTT
CDR3 protein: CSAGSDTQYF

clone size: once
V gene: TRBV7-3
D gene: .
J gene: TRBJ2-6
CDR3 DNA: TGTGCCAGCAGTCGTACTGGGGCCAACGTCCTGACTTTC
CDR3 protein: CASSRTGANVLTF

clone size: .
V gene: TRBV27
D gene: .
J gene: TRBJ2-1
CDR3 DNA: TGTGCCAGCAGTTTATCCAGGGGCAGCTCCTACAATGAGCAGTTCTTC
CDR3 protein: CASSLSRGSSYNEQFF

clone size: .
V gene: TRBV6-5
D gene: .
J gene: TRBJ2-7
CDR3 DNA: TGTGCCAGCATGAATGCGGGGCTCTCCTACGAGCAGTACTTC
CDR3 protein: CASMNAGLSYEQYF

clone size: few
V gene: TRBV5-1
D gene: TRBD1
J gene: TRBJ2-7
CDR3 DNA: TGCGCCAGCAGCCCCGGCACGGGACAGGGTGGGGAGCAGTACTTC
CDR3 protein: CASSPGTGQGGEQYF

clone size: .
V gene: TRBV18
D gene: .
J gene: TRBJ1-1
CDR3 DNA: TGTGCCAGCTCACCACTCCACAGGGATGAAGCTTTCTTT
CDR3 protein: CASSPLHRDEAFF

clone size: .
V gene: TRBV6-5
D gene: TRBD2
J gene: TRBJ2-2
CDR3 DNA: TGTGCCAGCAGTTACTTACGGGGGGTTACCGGGGAGCTGTTTTTT
CDR3 protein: CASSYLRGVTGELFF

clone size: .
V gene: TRBV23-1
D gene: .
J gene: TRBJ1-1
CDR3 DNA: TGCGCCGTCCTAGAAAGGCGGATAAACACTGAAGCTTTCTTT
CDR3 protein: CAVLERRINTEAFF

clone size: .
V gene: TRBV4-3
D gene: .
J gene: TRBJ2-1
CDR3 DNA: TGCGCCAGCAGCCAAGGTGGGGGAGGCTCCAATGAGCAGTTCTTC
CDR3 protein: CASSQGGGGSNEQFF

clone size: few
V gene: TRBV4-3
D gene: TRBD1
J gene: TRBJ2-1
CDR3 DNA: TGCGCCAGCAGCCAAGATCTACAGGGGGGATACAATGAGCAGTTCTTC
CDR3 protein: CASSQDLQGGYNEQFF

clone size: .
V gene: TRBV5-1
D gene: .
J gene: TRBJ2-5
CDR3 DNA: TGCGCCAGCAGCTTTGCAGGGGCCCCCAAGACCCAGTACTTC
CDR3 protein: CASSFAGAPKTQYF

clone size: .
V gene: TRBV5-5
D gene: .
J gene: TRBJ2-3
CDR3 DNA: TGTGCCAGCAGCTTAGGAATGGTCCGGGGAGATACGCAGTATTTT
CDR3 protein: CASSLGMVRGDTQYF

clone size: .
V gene: TRBV10-3
D gene: .
J gene: TRBJ2-5
CDR3 DNA: TGTGCCATCAGTGAGTCGTTCGCCGGGGCCCGGGGGAGCGGAAGCCAAGAGACCCAGTACTTC
CDR3 protein: CAISESFAGARGSGSQETQYF

clone size: .
V gene: TRBV10-3
D gene: TRBD2
J gene: TRBJ2-3
CDR3 DNA: TGTGCCATCACCGAGCGCCTAGCGGGAGGGCCGGGCACAGATACGCAGTATTTT
CDR3 protein: CAITERLAGGPGTDTQYF

clone size: many
V gene: TRBV7-9
D gene: .
J gene: TRBJ2-3
CDR3 DNA: TGTGCCAGCAGCCGCCGGGACTCGGATACGCAGTATTTT
CDR3 protein: CASSRRDSDTQYF

clone size: .
V gene: TRBV28
D gene: .
J gene: TRBJ1-5
CDR3 DNA: TGTGCCAGCAGTTCCCTCAGGGGTCATAATCAGCCCCAGCATTTT
CDR3 protein: CASSSLRGHNQPQHF

clone size: .
V gene: TRBV30
D gene: TRBD2
J gene: TRBJ2-3
CDR3 DNA: TGTGCCTGGGGGATGCCGGGACTAGCTAGACGGGATACGCAGTATTTT
CDR3 protein: CAWGMPGLARRDTQYF

clone size: .
V gene: TRBV27
D gene: .
J gene: TRBJ2-3
CDR3 DNA: TGTGCCAGCAGGCGACAATCCTGGGGCACAGATACGCAGTATTTT
CDR3 protein: CASRRQSWGTDTQYF

clone size: .
V gene: TRBV25-1
D gene: .
J gene: TRBJ2-5
CDR3 DNA: TGTGCCAGCAGTGCCCTAAAGGGGGTGGAATGGGAAGAGACCCAGTACTTC
CDR3 protein: CASSALKGVEWEETQYF

clone size: few
V gene: TRBV7-2
D gene: .
J gene: TRBJ1-2
CDR3 DNA: TGTGCCAGCAGCTTAGAGCTCCGGGGTGGCTACACCTTC
CDR3 protein: CASSLELRGGYTF

clone size: .
V gene: TRBV27
D gene: TRBD2
J gene: TRBJ2-1
CDR3 DNA: TGTGCCAGCAGTCTCTTCACGCCGGGACTAGCGGACTCCTACAATGAGCAGTTCTTC
CDR3 protein: CASSLFTPGLADSYNEQFF

clone size: .
V gene: TRBV18
D gene: .
J gene: TRBJ1-2
CDR3 DNA: TGTGCCAGCTCACCGACTTTAGACACGGGATCGTCGGGGTACACCTTC
CDR3 protein: CASSPTLDTGSSGYTF

clone size: .
V gene: TRBV18
D gene: .
J gene: TRBJ2-7
CDR3 DNA: TGTGCCAGCGTCGGAGGGTATCGGGGCTCCTACGAGCAGTACTTC
CDR3 protein: CASVGGYRGSYEQYF

clone size: .
V gene: TRBV7-3
D gene: TRBD2
J gene: TRBJ2-5
CDR3 DNA: TGTGCCAGCAGCTTAGGCGGGGGCCAAGAGACCCAGTACTTC
CDR3 protein: CASSLGGGQETQYF

clone size: .
V gene: TRBV3-1/TRBV3-2
D gene: .
J gene: TRBJ2-1
CDR3 DNA: TGTGCCAGCAGCCAAGATTTGTGGGCCGAACAGCAGTTCTTC
CDR3 protein: CASSQDLWAEQQFF

clone size: few
V gene: TRBV6-5
D gene: .
J gene: TRBJ1-5
CDR3 DNA: TGTGCCAGCAGCGACGGGACACTCAATCAGCCCCAGCATTTT
CDR3 protein: CASSDGTLNQPQHF

clone size: .
V gene: TRBV27
D gene: TRBD2
J gene: TRBJ2-2
CDR3 DNA: TGTGCCAGCAGTTTACTAAGCGGGAGTTTCACCGGGGAGCTGTTTTTT
CDR3 protein: CASSLLSGSFTGELFF

clone size: .
V gene: TRBV28
D gene: TRBD1
J gene: TRBJ1-1
CDR3 DNA: TGTGCCAGCAGTCCACCGACAGGGCCCTACACTGAAGCTTTCTTT
CDR3 protein: CASSPPTGPYTEAFF

clone size: .
V gene: TRBV11-2
D gene: .
J gene: TRBJ1-4
CDR3 DNA: TGTGCCAGCAGCTTAGGGGTGACAGCTAATGAAAAACTGTTTTTT
CDR3 protein: CASSLGVTANEKLFF

clone size: .
V gene: TRBV5-6
D gene: TRBD1
J gene: TRBJ1-2
CDR3 DNA: TGTGCCAGCAGCCCCTTCGGACAGGGCGGAGGCTATGGCTACACCTTC
CDR3 protein: CASSPFGQGGGYGYTF

clone size: once
V gene: TRBV5-5
D gene: TRBD2
J gene: TRBJ2-5
CDR3 DNA: TGTGCCAGCAGCTTGGAGTTAGCGGGAGTCAGAGAGACCCAGTACTTC
CDR3 protein: CASSLELAGVRETQYF

clone size: .
V gene: TRBV30
D gene: .
J gene: TRBJ1-2
CDR3 DNA: TGTGCCCATATACCGCGGGTTCTTAACTATGGCTACACCTTC
CDR3 protein: CAHIPRVLNYGYTF

clone size: .
V gene: TRBV9
D gene: .
J gene: TRBJ1-6
CDR3 DNA: TGTGCCAGCAGCGTTACGGGGGATAATTCACCCCTCCACTTT
CDR3 protein: CASSVTGDNSPLHF

clone size: .
V gene: TRBV7-9
D gene: TRBD1
J gene: TRBJ1-3
CDR3 DNA: TGTGCCAGCAGTTTAGGACAGGGGGCTGGAAACACCATATATTTT
CDR3 protein: CASSLGQGAGNTIYF

clone size: .
V gene: TRBV9
D gene: .
J gene: TRBJ1-2
CDR3 DNA: TGTGCCAGCAGCGCACAGGGAGTGGGTGGCTACACCTTC
CDR3 protein: CASSAQGVGGYTF

clone size: .
V gene: TRBV2
D gene: TRBD1
J gene: TRBJ2-3
CDR3 DNA: TGTGCCAGCAGTAGAACAGGGGGTGTCACAGATACGCAGTATTTT
CDR3 protein: CASSRTGGVTDTQYF

clone size: .
V gene: TRBV6-6
D gene: .
J gene: TRBJ2-7
CDR3 DNA: TGTGCCAGCAGTTTCTCGGACAACGAGCAGTACTTC
CDR3 protein: CASSFSDNEQYF

clone size: .
V gene: TRBV3-1/TRBV3-2
D gene: .
J gene: TRBJ1-2
CDR3 DNA: TGTGCCAGCCGCACTGAGGGAGAGCTTCATGGCTACACCTTC
CDR3 protein: CASRTEGELHGYTF

clone size: .
V gene: TRBV25-1
D gene: .
J gene: TRBJ2-2
CDR3 DNA: TGTGCCAGCAAACGAGGGACCGGGGAGCTGTTTTTT
CDR3 protein: CASKRGTGELFF

clone size: few
V gene: TRBV7-8
D gene: .
J gene: TRBJ2-7
CDR3 DNA: TGTGCCAGCAGCGTTAGCGGAGACCCTACGAAGCAGTACTTC
CDR3 protein: CASSVSGDPTKQYF

clone size: once
V gene: TRBV10-1
D gene: TRBD2
J gene: TRBJ2-7
CDR3 DNA: TGCGCCAGCAGTGAGGGACTAGCCCCGAGGGAGCAGTACTTC
CDR3 protein: CASSEGLAPREQYF

clone size: .
V gene: TRBV19
D gene: .
J gene: TRBJ2-4
CDR3 DNA: TGTGCCAGTAGTAGCGAGAGGGGGAAAAACATTCAGTACTTC
CDR3 protein: CASSSERGKNIQYF

clone size: once
V gene: TRBV5-1
D gene: .
J gene: TRBJ1-2
CDR3 DNA: TGCGCCAGCACCCCCCGCCGGGACACCTATGGCTACACCTTC
CDR3 protein: CASTPRRDTYGYTF

clone size: .
V gene: TRBV5-1
D gene: TRBD1
J gene: TRBJ2-7
CDR3 DNA: TGCGCCAGCAGCCCGACAGGGATCGCCTACGAGCAGTACTTC
CDR3 protein: CASSPTGIAYEQYF

clone size: .
V gene: TRBV23-1
D gene: TRBD2
J gene: TRBJ2-7
CDR3 DNA: TGCGCCAGCAGTCTACAGAGGACTAGCGGGAGCTCCTACGAGCAGTACTTC
CDR3 protein: CASSLQRTSGSSYEQYF

clone size: .
V gene: TRBV5-6
D gene: TRBD2
J gene: TRBJ2-3
CDR3 DNA: TGTGCCAGCAGCACGGGAGGATTAACAGATACGCAGTATTTT
CDR3 protein: CASSTGGLTDTQYF

clone size: once
V gene: TRBV7-9
D gene: TRBD2
J gene: TRBJ2-1
CDR3 DNA: TGTGCCAGCAGCTACTTAGCGGGAGCCCACAATGAGCAGTTCTTC
CDR3 protein: CASSYLAGAHNEQFF

clone size: .
V gene: TRBV5-4
D gene: TRBD2
J gene: TRBJ2-5
CDR3 DNA: TGTGCCAGCAGCTTGGTCCGGGCTAGCGGGAGGGCCGGGGAGACCCAGTACTTC
CDR3 protein: CASSLVRASGRAGETQYF

clone size: once
V gene: TRBV18
D gene: .
J gene: TRBJ2-5
CDR3 DNA: TGTGCCAGCTCACCTGGGTCGGGACAAGAGACCCAGTACTTC
CDR3 protein: CASSPGSGQETQYF

clone size: .
V gene: TRBV3-1/TRBV3-2
D gene: .
J gene: TRBJ2-7
CDR3 DNA: TGTGCCAGCAGCCAAGTGGGCAGGGCGAACTACGAGCAGTACTTC
CDR3 protein: CASSQVGRANYEQYF

clone size: .
V gene: TRBV5-5
D gene: TRBD1
J gene: TRBJ1-3
CDR3 DNA: TGTGCCAGCAGCTTCGCGGGGACAGACGGCTCTGGAAACACCATATATTTT
CDR3 protein: CASSFAGTDGSGNTIYF

clone size: once
V gene: TRBV5-4
D gene: TRBD1
J gene: TRBJ2-2
CDR3 DNA: TGTGCCAGCAGCTTGACGGGGACAGGGGGGACCGGGGAGCTGTTTTTT
CDR3 protein: CASSLTGTGGTGELFF

clone size: .
V gene: TRBV2
D gene: TRBD2
J gene: TRBJ2-1
CDR3 DNA: TGTGCCAGCAGGAGGGGACTAGCGGACTACAATGAGCAGTTCTTC
CDR3 protein: CASRRGLADYNEQFF

clone size: .
V gene: TRBV6-5
D gene: TRBD1
J gene: TRBJ1-3
CDR3 DNA: TGTGCCAGCAAAGGGACAGTCGGAAACACCATATATTTT
CDR3 protein: CASKGTVGNTIYF

clone size: once
V gene: TRBV10-3
D gene: .
J gene: TRBJ2-2
CDR3 DNA: TGTGCCATCAGCCATCCCCACAGGGATAACACCGGGGAGCTGTTTTTT
CDR3 protein: CAISHPHRDNTGELFF

clone size: .
V gene: TRBV4-3
D gene: TRBD1
J gene: TRBJ2-6
CDR3 DNA: TGCGCCAGCAGCCCCGGACAGGGACAGAGCTCTGGGGCCAACGTCCTGACTTTC
CDR3 protein: CASSPGQGQSSGANVLTF